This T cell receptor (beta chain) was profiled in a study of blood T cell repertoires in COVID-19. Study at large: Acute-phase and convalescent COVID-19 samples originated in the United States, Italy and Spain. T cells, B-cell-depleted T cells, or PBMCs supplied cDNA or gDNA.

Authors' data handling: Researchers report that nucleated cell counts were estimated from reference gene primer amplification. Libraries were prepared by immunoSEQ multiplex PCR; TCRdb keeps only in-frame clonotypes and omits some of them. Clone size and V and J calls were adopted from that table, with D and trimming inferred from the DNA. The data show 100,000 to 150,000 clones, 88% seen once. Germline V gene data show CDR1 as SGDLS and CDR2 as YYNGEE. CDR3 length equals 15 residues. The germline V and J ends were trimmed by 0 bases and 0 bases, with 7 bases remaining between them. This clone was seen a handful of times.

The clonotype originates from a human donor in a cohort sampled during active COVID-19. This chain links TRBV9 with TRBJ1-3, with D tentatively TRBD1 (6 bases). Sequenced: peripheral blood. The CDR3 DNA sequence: TGTGCCAGCAGCGTAGGGACAGACTCTGGAAACACCATATATTTT. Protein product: CASSVGTDSGNTIYF. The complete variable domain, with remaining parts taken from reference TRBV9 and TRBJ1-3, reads DSGVTQTPKHLITATGQRVTLRCSPRSGDLSVYWYQQSLDQGLQFLIQYYNGEERAKGNILERFSAQQFPDLHSELNLSSLELGDSALYFCASSVGTDSGNTIYFGEGSWLTVV.